The 12 T cell receptor beta chains listed next were all sequenced from one sample in a study of a mutant IDH1 vaccine in newly diagnosed glioma. Their specific antigens are unknown. Profiling relied on immunoSEQ multiplex PCR, and the TCRdb table lists in-frame clones only, not all of them. The sample lists 55,000 to 65,000 clones, approximately 84% occurring once. Time point: week 11, during vaccination. Each dose of the vaccine consisted of 300 ug of mutant IDH1 20-mer peptide, with topical imiquimod. The source material was PBMCs, sampled from a glioma patient whose treatment included an IDH1 peptide vaccine. Receptors were obtained from a man aged 25-45 years with glioma.

This chain joins TRBV7-2 and TRBJ2-3; TRBD1 matches at 8 bases. CDR3 length equals 16 residues. The V and J ends lost 4 bases and 3 bases, in that order; junction bases with no gene match: 9. CDR1 is SGHTA, CDR2 FQGNSA, per germline. The CDR3 nucleotides read TGTGCCAGCAGCTCAAAACGGACAGGGAAAACAGATACGCAGTATTTT. Protein product: CASSSKRTGKTDTQYF.

The chain combines TRBV5-6 with TRBJ2-1, with TRBD1 matching 7 bases. There are 16 residues in the CDR3. Germline V gene data show CDR1 as SGHDT and CDR2 as YYEEEE. With 4 bases clipped from V and 5 bases from J, the junction kept 12 bases outside the gene matches. The CDR3 DNA follows: TGTGCCAGCAGCCGTTCCCCGGGACAGATCAACAATGAGCAGTTCTTC. This codes for CASSRSPGQINNEQFF.

This chain links TRBV9 with TRBJ2-7; D possibly corresponds to TRBD2 (6 bases). Trimming removed 1 base from V and 5 bases from J, with 13 bases in between. CDR3 length: 14 amino acids. CDR1 and CDR2 (germline): SGDLS, YYNGEE. CDR3 in DNA: TGTGCCAGCAGCGTACAAACGGGAGAGGACGAGCAGTACTTC. Protein sequence: CASSVQTGEDEQYF.

This chain connects TRBV28 to TRBJ1-5; D unclear. The V end was cut by 1 base, the J end by 3 bases, with 4 bases between. The CDR3 sequence is 13 residues long. Per the germline V gene, CDR1 is MDHEN and CDR2 is SYDVKM. CDR3 DNA: TGTGCCAGCAGTTTATTTGACAATCAGCCCCAGCATTTT. The encoded protein is CASSLFDNQPQHF. Drawing the rest from reference TRBV28 and TRBJ1-5, the complete variable domain is DVKVTQSSRYLVKRTGEKVFLECVQDMDHENMFWYRQDPGLGLRLIYFSYDVKMKEKGDIPEGYSVSREKKERFSLILESASTNQTSMYLCASSLFDNQPQHFGDGTRLSIL.

This chain joins TRBV7-9 and TRBJ2-7; 8 positions match TRBD1. CDR3 size: 15 residues. CDR1 is SEHNR, CDR2 FQNEAQ, per germline (reference sequence). V shed 5 bases and J 2 bases; nucleotides not matched to a gene: 8. CDR3: CASSPFQGAPYEQYF. The CDR3, as DNA: TGTGCCAGCAGCCCTTTCCAGGGGGCCCCCTACGAGCAGTACTTC.

V gene TRBV13 combines with J gene TRBJ2-7; no reliable D call. Per germline, CDR1 PRHDT and CDR2 FYEKMQ (reference sequence). The CDR3 has 14 amino acids. Trimming pared 5 bases from V and 6 bases from J, leaving 17 bases between. The CDR3 coding sequence is TGTGCCAGCAGCCCGACTGGGCGCCCTGGCGAGCAGTACTTC. Its translation: CASSPTGRPGEQYF.

The genes are TRBV5-5 and TRBJ2-2; 12 bases are shared with TRBD2. This CDR3 is 16 amino acids long. V lost 4 bases, J lost 2 bases, and 3 bases stayed unmatched. CDR1 is SGHKS, CDR2 YYEKEE, per germline (reference sequence). The CDR3 is CASSPTSGGNTGELFF. For the CDR3, the DNA is TGTGCCAGCAGCCCGACTAGCGGGGGCAACACCGGGGAGCTGTTTTTT.

The genes are TRBV6-6 and TRBJ2-1; D may correspond to TRBD1 or TRBD2 (6 bases each). The CDR3 runs 13 residues. V lost 9 bases and J lost 9, with 18 bases in between. Looked up from germline, CDR1 is MNHNY and CDR2 is SVGAGI (reference sequence). The CDR3 sequence is CASLGGRGSEQFF. The CDR3 DNA follows: TGTGCCAGTCTGGGAGGCAGGGGCAGTGAGCAGTTCTTC.

The chain carries TRBV19 and TRBJ1-6; D gene uncertain. Trimming stripped 8 bases from V and 0 bases from J, with 11 bases between. The V gene's germline CDR1 is LNHDA and CDR2 SQIVND (reference sequence). The CDR3 loop spans 15 amino acids. The CDR3: CASGRASSYNSPLHF. The CDR3, as DNA: TGTGCCAGTGGACGAGCGAGCTCCTATAATTCACCCCTCCACTTT.

The genes are TRBV27 and TRBJ1-1; the D is unclear. V was shortened by 1 base and J by 0 bases, with 6 bases between the two germline ends. The germline V gene has CDR1 MNHEY and CDR2 SMNVEV (reference sequence). CDR3 length equals 14 residues. The CDR3 DNA reads TGTGCCAGCAGTTTATACAACATGAACACTGAAGCTTTCTTT. Amino acids: CASSLYNMNTEAFF.

This clone was counted a single time. This chain joins TRBV6-1 and TRBJ2-1; 8 bases align to TRBD2. This CDR3 contains 15 residues. From germline, CDR1 is MNHNS and CDR2 SASEGT. J was trimmed by 4 bases and V by 7 bases; bases with no gene match: 9. CDR3 loop: CASISSGRGYNEQFF. The CDR3 nucleotides read TGTGCCAGCATTTCAAGCGGGAGAGGGTACAATGAGCAGTTCTTC.

The chain recombines TRBV10-3 with TRBJ2-7; D is possibly TRBD1 (6 bases). V was pared by 0 bases and J by 0 bases, with 15 bases between. Germline V gives CDR1 ENHRY, CDR2 SYGVKD. The CDR3 consists of 17 residues. Written as DNA, the CDR3 is TGTGCCATCAGTGAGTCGGTAACAGGGATACCCTCCTACGAGCAGTACTTC. Amino acid sequence: CAISESVTGIPSYEQYF.